This T cell receptor beta chain appears in the sequencing data of a study of cytomegalovirus exposure and HLA in healthy donors. Overall study results and limits: It was confirmed in vitro that a few of the CMV-associated chains were specific for CMV antigens.

V lost 3 bases to trimming and J lost 3 bases, with 14 bases between them. The length of the CDR3 is 14 residues. The germline V gene has CDR1 GTSNPN and CDR2 SVGIG (reference sequence). Worth noting for this clone: What it recognizes is unknown.

Generated by immunoSEQ multiplex PCR, the TCRdb table keeps only in-frame clones and is missing some. This sample yields almost 75,000 clones, of which around four fifths are seen a single time; about 3% belongs to the top ten. The chain joins TRBV30 to TRBJ1-1; perhaps TRBD1 as D (6 bases). The TCR was taken from a man aged 25 to 45 in good health and CMV-seronegative. Sequenced material: PBMCs. CDR3 nucleotides: TGTGCCTGGAGAGCGGGGGCGTCGGACACTGAAGCTTTCTTT. Translation: CAWRAGASDTEAFF.